This TCR beta chain was documented in a study of cytomegalovirus exposure and HLA in healthy donors. Concerning this clone itself: Its matching antigen is unknown.

V lost 5 bases and J 4 bases, leaving 18 bases between the germline ends. The CDR3 runs 15 residues. Germline CDR1 is MDHEN and CDR2 is SYDVKM. Study-level points and caveats: Overall, around 150 TCR beta chains were annotated as cytomegalovirus-associated. Analyses of presence and absence presupposed an approximately uniform sequencing depth across donors.

PCR amplification relied on 60 Vbeta primers (plus 13 Jbeta primers). Measured with immunoSEQ multiplex PCR; TCRdb has only the in-frame clones, and not every one. Of some 160,000 clones listed, about two thirds are singletons. Among the donors, all were healthy bone marrow donors. At the time of sampling, donors were nominally healthy, though unrecorded immune exposures were likely. The TCR originated in a man between 60 and 75 years old in good health and CMV-seronegative. The chain recombines TRBV28 with TRBJ2-7, with a weak D call TRBD1 (7 bases). The material sequenced was PBMCs. The CDR3: CASSPTRGVGYEQYF. The CDR3 DNA is TGTGCCAGCAGTCCAACCAGGGGGGTAGGTTACGAGCAGTACTTC.